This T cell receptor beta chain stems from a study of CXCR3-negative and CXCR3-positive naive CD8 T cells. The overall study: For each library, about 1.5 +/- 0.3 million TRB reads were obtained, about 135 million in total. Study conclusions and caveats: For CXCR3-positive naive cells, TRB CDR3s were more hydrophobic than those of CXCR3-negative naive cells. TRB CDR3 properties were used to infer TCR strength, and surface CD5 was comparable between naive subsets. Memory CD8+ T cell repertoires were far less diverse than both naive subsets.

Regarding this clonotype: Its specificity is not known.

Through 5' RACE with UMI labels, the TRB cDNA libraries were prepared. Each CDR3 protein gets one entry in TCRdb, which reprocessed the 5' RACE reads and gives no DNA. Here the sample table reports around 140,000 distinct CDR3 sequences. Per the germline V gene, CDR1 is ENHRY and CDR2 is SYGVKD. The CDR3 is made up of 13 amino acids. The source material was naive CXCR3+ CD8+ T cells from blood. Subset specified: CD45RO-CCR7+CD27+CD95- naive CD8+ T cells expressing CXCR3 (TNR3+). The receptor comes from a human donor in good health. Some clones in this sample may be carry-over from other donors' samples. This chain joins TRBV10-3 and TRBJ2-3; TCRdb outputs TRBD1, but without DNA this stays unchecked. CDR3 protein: CAISGGIADTQYF.